A selection of T cell receptor beta chains follows, all from one sample in a study of CD8+CD57+ T cells in acquired aplastic anemia. One entry per CDR3 protein, called by TCRdb with MiXCR from the reads. Of around 500,000 distinct CDR3 sequences detected, around 30% appear once; the ten largest clones hold 0.75% to 0.95%. The sample consisted of sorted CD4+, CD8+, or CD8+CD57+ T cells (not recorded which) from PBMCs. These receptors all come from a human donor with aplastic anemia. Each CDR3 is given with its conserved first and last residue. The D gene is left open where the match is weak. Not all rows give a size; the values are once, few, many and, for expanded clones, a class.

J gene	D gene	V gene	clone size	CDR3 protein
TRBJ1-5	TRBD1	TRBV2	NA	CASIRQGNQPQHF
TRBJ1-2	NA	TRBV10-2	NA	CASSVAGDNYGYTF
TRBJ1-2	TRBD1	TRBV20-1	many	CSASYTPGQGGYGYTF
TRBJ1-1	TRBD1	TRBV7-3	NA	CASSSGGTGGTEAFF
TRBJ2-7	TRBD2	TRBV29-1	few	CSAQRDSYEQYF
TRBJ2-7	TRBD1	TRBV19	NA	CAWSSHYGTARYEQYF
TRBJ2-5	NA	TRBV20-1	NA	CSAPFRGYGGTQYF
TRBJ1-1	NA	TRBV7-2	many	CASSLGSTVNTEAFF
TRBJ2-3	NA	TRBV20-1	NA	CSARYKGVTDTQYF
TRBJ1-5	TRBD1	TRBV2	once	CASSGQGGLNQPQHF
TRBJ1-6	TRBD1	TRBV7-2	many	CASSLDRGYNSPLHF
TRBJ1-5	NA	TRBV7-6	many	CASSFRADQPQHF
TRBJ1-3	NA	TRBV15	NA	CATSLGSTPGNTIYF
TRBJ1-1	NA	TRBV2	many	CASSVMNTEAFF
TRBJ1-1	TRBD1	TRBV6-5	NA	CASSYHRGRTGGEAFF
TRBJ2-1	TRBD2	TRBV20-1	NA	CSASSPSGGARASDEQFF
TRBJ2-1	NA	TRBV2	NA	CASQLGGWGNEQFF
TRBJ1-2	NA	TRBV29-1	many	CSVEAIQLNF
TRBJ1-2	NA	TRBV19	many	CASRGRFNYGYTF
TRBJ2-3	NA	TRBV14	many	CASSLLEGGTDTQYF
TRBJ1-5	NA	TRBV12-3/TRBV12-4	many	CASSTQGFQPQHF
TRBJ1-1	NA	TRBV11-2	few	CASSWNSEPNTEAFF
TRBJ2-1	NA	TRBV2	many	CASTTGRRGEQFF
TRBJ1-2	TRBD1	TRBV29-1	NA	CSATGGNSGNTF
TRBJ2-1	NA	TRBV10-2	NA	CASSATGAYNEQFF
TRBJ1-2	NA	TRBV20-1	NA	CSAAGWWDGDGYTF
TRBJ2-7	TRBD1	TRBV15	many	CATSRGEGGKDEQYF
TRBJ2-7	TRBD2	TRBV7-2	many	CASSGLALNYEQYF
TRBJ2-7	NA	TRBV20-1	many	CSARVEGDNSYEQYF
TRBJ2-3	NA	TRBV7-3	NA	CASSLSLPGAPVEAQYF
TRBJ2-3	TRBD1	TRBV19	many	CASTRQGHSTDTQYF
TRBJ2-5	TRBD2	TRBV29-1	once	CSVATSGGMRGTPYF
TRBJ1-5	TRBD1	TRBV20-1	few	CSAGTGETNQPQHF
TRBJ2-2	TRBD2	TRBV12-3/TRBV12-4	NA	CASSLSGAGELFF
TRBJ1-2	NA	TRBV19	few	CASRRGGYGYTF
TRBJ2-7	TRBD1	TRBV5-1	NA	CASSVPRGQGQEQYF
TRBJ1-4	NA	TRBV19	many	CASSQVVGEKLFF
TRBJ2-3	NA	TRBV5-1	few	CASSLEKIQLDTQYF
TRBJ1-6	NA	TRBV7-2	many	CASSLKLPGGYSPLHF
TRBJ1-2	NA	TRBV4-3	few	CASSQDPAGTNYGYTF
TRBJ2-5	TRBD2	TRBV7-3	NA	CASSRDYREETQYF
TRBJ2-7	TRBD2	TRBV10-2	few	CASSDIAGTISYEQYF
TRBJ2-7	TRBD2	TRBV20-1	many	CSALGLAGGEQYF